This T cell receptor beta chain stems from a study of neurological immune-mediated disorders. This clonotype has at least ten counts. The cDNA was synthesized by means of template-switch 5'RACE, which was carried out with 10-nucleotide random UMIs. TCRdb used MiXCR to reprocess the 5' RACE reads, holding one entry per CDR3 protein. The data show over 40,000 distinct CDR3 sequences, with around 6% seen just once and about 0.6% held by the top ten. Serving as healthy controls were blood bank volunteers based in Maryland, USA. Input was about a million sorted T cells, either CD4+ or CD8+. Trimming removed 3 bases from V and 1 base from J, with 10 bases in between. This CDR3 region has 14 residues. CDR1 is MNHEY and CDR2 is SMNVEV in the germline V gene (reference sequence).

Source material: CD4+ T cells from blood. The genes are TRBV27 and TRBJ2-7; the D is unclear. The sequence came from a woman between 35 and 50 years old in good health. CDR3 bases: TGTGCCAGCAGTTTTCTGGCGGATTCCTACGAGCAGTACTTC. The encoded protein is CASSFLADSYEQYF.